This TCR beta chain was recovered during a study of T-cell reconstitution after alpha-beta-depleted transplantation in children. Whole-study results and caveats: Hyperexpanded clones declined; after one year, newly produced T cells mostly supplied diversity. Some patients showed high day-60 TCRbeta diversity, which derived from surviving recipient T cells and thymic progenitors.

The CDR3 totals 13 residues. Looked up from germline, CDR1 is SGHTA and CDR2 is FQGTGA. The V and J ends lost 1 base and 5 bases respectively, with 8 bases between them. Notes on this clonotype: The antigen is not known.

Unique molecular identifiers were incorporated when the TCRbeta library was constructed. TCRdb re-derived calls from the PCR reads in MiXCR, one entry per CDR3 protein. The sample lists 250,000 to 350,000 distinct CDR3 sequences; around 25% were seen once. The TCR originated in a male patient aged 10-17 years who had a stem cell transplant for acute lymphoblastic leukemia, so the T cells may come from the graft donor. The sequences come from PBMCs, mostly from graft donor cells, collected 180 days after TCRalphabeta/CD19-depleted stem cell transplant. The chain is built from TRBV7-3 and TRBJ1-1; D is undetermined. The DNA for the CDR3 is TGTGCCAGCAGCTTAATGAGTATGACTGAAGCTTTCTTT. Translation gives CASSLMSMTEAFF. Using reference TRBV7-3 and TRBJ1-1 for the parts outside the CDR3, the full variable domain is GAGVSQTPSNKVTEKGKYVELRCDPISGHTALYWYRQSLGQGPEFLIYFQGTGAADDSGLPNDRFFAVRPEGSVSTLKIQRTERGDSAVYLCASSLMSMTEAFFGQGTRLTVV.